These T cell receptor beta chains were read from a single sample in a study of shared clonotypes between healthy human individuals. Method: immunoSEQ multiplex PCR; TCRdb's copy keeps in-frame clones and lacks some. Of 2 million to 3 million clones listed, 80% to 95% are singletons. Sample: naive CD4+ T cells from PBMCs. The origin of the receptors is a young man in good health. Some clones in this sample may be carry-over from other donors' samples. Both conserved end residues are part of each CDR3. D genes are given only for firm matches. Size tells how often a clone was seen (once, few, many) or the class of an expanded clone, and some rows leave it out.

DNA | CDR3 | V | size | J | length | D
TGTGCCAGCAGCAAGCGGGAGGCCCACGAGCAGTACTTC | CASSKREAHEQYF | TRBV9 | . | TRBJ2-7 | 13 | TRBD2
TGCGCCAGCAGCCAAGCTAGCAGCCCTAGCACAGATACGCAGTATTTT | CASSQASSPSTDTQYF | TRBV5-1 | once | TRBJ2-3 | 16 | .
TGCGCCAGCAGCCAGAGCGGCGCTCAAGAGACCCAGTACTTC | CASSQSGAQETQYF | TRBV4-1 | . | TRBJ2-5 | 14 | .
TGCGCCAGCAGCCCGGGGGCAGCCCAAGAGACCCAGTACTTC | CASSPGAAQETQYF | TRBV5-1 | . | TRBJ2-5 | 14 | .
TGTGCCAGCAGCCCCACGGGACTAGCGGGAGGTGGGGAGACCCAGTACTTC | CASSPTGLAGGGETQYF | TRBV11-2 | . | TRBJ2-5 | 17 | TRBD2
TGTGCCAGCAGCGTAGCACCCCACGATACGCAGTATTTT | CASSVAPHDTQYF | TRBV9 | . | TRBJ2-3 | 13 | .
TGCGCCAGCAGCTTGCCCCGTCTAGCGGGAGTTGGCAATGAGCAGTTCTTC | CASSLPRLAGVGNEQFF | TRBV5-1 | . | TRBJ2-1 | 17 | TRBD2
TGTGCCAGCAGCCCCCCTTCTCTACTAGCGCACGCCGGAGAGCAGTACTTC | CASSPPSLLAHAGEQYF | TRBV5-4 | many | TRBJ2-7 | 17 | TRBD2
TGTGCCAGCAGCTTGGGCAGCAATTCTGGAAACACCATATATTTT | CASSLGSNSGNTIYF | TRBV7-2 | . | TRBJ1-3 | 15 | .
TGCAGTGCCCGGGGATCCTACGAGCAGTACTTC | CSARGSYEQYF | TRBV20-1 | . | TRBJ2-7 | 11 | .
TGTGCCAGCAGCCCATTGGGGGAGGGCCAAAATGAGCAGTTCTTC | CASSPLGEGQNEQFF | TRBV27 | . | TRBJ2-1 | 15 | TRBD2
TGTGCCAGCAGTCGGAGCCCCCCAGACGCCTACAATGAGCAGTTCTTC | CASSRSPPDAYNEQFF | TRBV7-6 | . | TRBJ2-1 | 16 | .
TGTGCCAGCAGCTTAGGGGGGCCGAACCATGAGCAGTTCTTC | CASSLGGPNHEQFF | TRBV5-8 | . | TRBJ2-1 | 14 | .
TGTGCCAGCAGTTACCCCTCCCTCGGGAACACTGAAGCTTTCTTT | CASSYPSLGNTEAFF | TRBV6-5 | . | TRBJ1-1 | 15 | .
TGTGCCAGTAGAAATTCCGGGACAGCCCCCTACGAGCAGTACTTC | CASRNSGTAPYEQYF | TRBV19 | . | TRBJ2-7 | 15 | TRBD1
TGCGCCAGCAGCCCCGTGGGTACAGGGGGCGGCAATCAGCCCCAGCATTTT | CASSPVGTGGGNQPQHF | TRBV4-1 | . | TRBJ1-5 | 17 | TRBD1
TGTGCCAGCAGCCTCGGGGTCAAGATGTACAATGAGCAGTTCTTC | CASSLGVKMYNEQFF | TRBV4-2 | . | TRBJ2-1 | 15 | .
TGCAGCGTAGAAACCCGGGACAGGAGGGGCACTGAAGCTTTCTTT | CSVETRDRRGTEAFF | TRBV29-1 | . | TRBJ1-1 | 15 | TRBD1
TGTGCCAGCAGCTTGGCCGGGACAGGGAGCACCGGGGAGCTGTTTTTT | CASSLAGTGSTGELFF | TRBV5-6 | once | TRBJ2-2 | 16 | TRBD1
TGTGCCATCAGTGACCCTGGACTAGCGGGAGGGGGAGATACGCAGTATTTT | CAISDPGLAGGGDTQYF | TRBV10-3 | . | TRBJ2-3 | 17 | TRBD2
TGCAGCGTTGGGAGTCACTCTGGAAACACCATATATTTT | CSVGSHSGNTIYF | TRBV29-1 | . | TRBJ1-3 | 13 | .
TGTGCCAGCAGTATCCTGGGACCGCGGAATCAGCCCCAGCATTTT | CASSILGPRNQPQHF | TRBV6-1 | . | TRBJ1-5 | 15 | .
TGTGCCAGCAGCTCCCTTAGTCACTACGAGCAGTACTTC | CASSSLSHYEQYF | TRBV7-9 | . | TRBJ2-7 | 13 | .
TGTGCCAGCAAACGAGGGACGCTAGAGTCCCAGCATTTT | CASKRGTLESQHF | TRBV28 | . | TRBJ1-5 | 13 | .
TGTGCCAGCAGTTGGGGACCAGGCTACGGCAATCAGCCCCAGCATTTT | CASSWGPGYGNQPQHF | TRBV28 | . | TRBJ1-5 | 16 | .
TGTGCCAGCAGCTTATCAAGGAGCGGCTACACCTTC | CASSLSRSGYTF | TRBV13 | . | TRBJ1-2 | 12 | .
TGTGCCAGCAGTTTAACTAGCGGGGTGGGATACGAGCAGTACTTC | CASSLTSGVGYEQYF | TRBV28 | . | TRBJ2-7 | 15 | TRBD2
TGTGCCAGCAGCTTGAGAGGAGGGACCTACGAGCAGTACTTC | CASSLRGGTYEQYF | TRBV5-4 | . | TRBJ2-7 | 14 | .
TGCGCCAGCAGCCAACTAGTAGACGACAATGAGCAGTTCTTC | CASSQLVDDNEQFF | TRBV4-3 | . | TRBJ2-1 | 14 | .
TGTGCCAGCAGCTTAGATCGCCAAGAGACCCAGTACTTC | CASSLDRQETQYF | TRBV7-7 | . | TRBJ2-5 | 13 | .
TGTGCCAGCAGCCTCGGGACTTTGCTCTACAATGAGCAGTTCTTC | CASSLGTLLYNEQFF | TRBV5-8 | . | TRBJ2-1 | 15 | .
TGTGCCAGCAGCTTAGCAGTTGGACAGCACTCCTATGGCTACACCTTC | CASSLAVGQHSYGYTF | TRBV7-2 | . | TRBJ1-2 | 16 | .
TGTGCCAGCAGTACAAGCTCCTACGAGCAGTACTTC | CASSTSSYEQYF | TRBV2 | once | TRBJ2-7 | 12 | .